These 8 T cell receptor beta chains originate from one sample sequenced in a study of CD8 T cells in ankylosing spondylitis. Study results and caveats: Roughly 8 highly homologous variants made up a TCR beta motif that seemed to typify ankylosing spondylitis blood.

TCRdb analysed the 5' RACE reads with MiXCR anew, one entry per CDR3 protein. The table records a few hundred thousand distinct CDR3 sequences, roughly an eighth of them present only once. For these receptors, no antigen is known. Sequencing was carried out using blood, either unsorted or a sorted T cell fraction (not recorded which). Receptors originate from a male donor with ankylosing spondylitis.

This clonotype has a handful of counts. The rearrangement uses TRBV20-1 and TRBJ1-4, with D unresolved. Germline CDR1 is DFQATT and CDR2 is SNEGSKA (reference sequence). V was cut by 6 bases and J by 0 bases, with 11 bases left in between. This CDR3 is 14 amino acids long. The DNA for the CDR3 is TGCAGTGCCGCCGGCGGGGCAACTAATGAAAAACTGTTTTTT. It codes for CSAAGGATNEKLFF.

With regard to this clonotype: No conserved phenylalanine or tryptophan is present at the end of the CDR3, so a read error is the likely explanation. The V gene is TRBV24-1, the J gene TRBJ2-5, with TRBD1 identical over 11 bases. The ends lost 4 bases at V and 5 bases at J; junction bases unmatched: 5. The CDR3 spans 15 residues. Germline lookup yields CDR1 KGHDR and CDR2 SFDVKD. CDR3 DNA: TGTGCCACCAGTGAGGGGACAGGGGGTTGGGAGACCCAGTACTAC. Residues: CATSEGTGGWETQYY.

This clonotype was seen only once. CDR3 coding DNA: TGTGCCAGCTCACCGTTTGGTATCGGTGGGACAGACCAAGAGACCCAGTACTTC. This encodes CASSPFGIGGTDQETQYF. This chain uses TRBV18 with TRBJ2-5; 7 nucleotides align to TRBD1. Trimming removed 3 bases from V and 0 bases from J; junction bases left unmatched: 13. The CDR3 spans 18 residues. Germline assignment: CDR1 KGHSH and CDR2 LQKENI.

There are a few counts of this clonotype. V gene TRBV7-2 combines with J gene TRBJ2-1; a weak D match, TRBD1 (6 bases). The CDR3 length is 14 residues. Germline values: CDR1 SGHTA, CDR2 FQGNSA. The germline V and J ends were trimmed by 1 base and 9 bases, with 13 bases remaining between them. Written as DNA, the CDR3 is TGTGCCAGCAGCTTAGGGAACAGGGTGAGTGAGCAGTTCTTC. Protein product: CASSLGNRVSEQFF.

This clonotype was detected ten times or more. This chain connects TRBV10-3 to TRBJ2-1, with 7 bases that match TRBD2. Germline V lookup: CDR1 ENHRY, CDR2 SYGVKD. The V and J ends lost 11 bases and 0 bases, in that order; junction bases with no gene match: 10. This CDR3 has 15 amino acids. The CDR3 DNA reads as TGTGCCGTATCTCGCGGGGGAGGCTCCTACAATGAGCAGTTCTTC. Translation gives CAVSRGGGSYNEQFF.

This clonotype was seen at least ten times. This sequence joins TRBV12-3 or TRBV12-4 and TRBJ1-6, with TRBD1 matching 10 bases. The CDR3 extends over 16 amino acids. Losses at the gene ends were 6 bases for V and 8 bases for J; bases not matched to a gene: 10. CDR3: CASRGTGVWVDSPLHF. DNA of the CDR3: TGTGCCAGCAGAGGGACAGGGGTGTGGGTTGATTCACCCCTCCACTTT.

The CDR3 is CASSGGRGLAATGLGTDTQYF. DNA for the CDR3: TGTGCCAGCAGCGGGGGACGAGGACTAGCGGCAACTGGATTAGGCACAGATACGCAGTATTTT. The V and J genes are TRBV5-6 and TRBJ2-3, with 10 bases aligning to TRBD2. Germline V gene sequence: CDR1 SGHDT, CDR2 YYEEEE. The CDR3 covers 21 residues. Trimming removed 4 bases from V and 1 base from J; junction bases left unmatched: 21.

This clonotype was seen at least ten times. DNA for the CDR3: TGTGCCAGCAGAACCAGCGGGAGCACAGATACGCAGTATTTT. It translates to CASRTSGSTDTQYF. The J gene is TRBJ2-3, the V gene TRBV3-1; tentatively, D is TRBD2 (6 bases). This CDR3 is built from 14 residues. V lost 6 bases to trimming and J lost 0 bases, with 10 bases between them. The V gene's germline CDR1 is LGHDT and CDR2 YNNKEL (reference sequence).